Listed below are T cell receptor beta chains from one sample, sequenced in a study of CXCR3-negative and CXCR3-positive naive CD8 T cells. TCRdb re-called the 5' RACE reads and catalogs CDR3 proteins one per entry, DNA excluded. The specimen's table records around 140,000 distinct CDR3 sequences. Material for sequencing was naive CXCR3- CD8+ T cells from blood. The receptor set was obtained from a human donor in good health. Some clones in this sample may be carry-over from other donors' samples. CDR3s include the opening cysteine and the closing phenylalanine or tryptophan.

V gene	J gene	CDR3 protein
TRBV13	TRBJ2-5	CASSLEAGETQYF
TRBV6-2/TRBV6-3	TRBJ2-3	CASSYGVAADTQYF
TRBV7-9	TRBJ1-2	CASSSLWDSQYGYTF
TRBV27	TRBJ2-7	CASSLSAPSGPYEQYF
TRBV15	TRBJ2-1	CATSRALDRDEQFF
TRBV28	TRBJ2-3	CASSFGGPGTANTDTQYF
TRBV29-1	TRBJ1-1	CSVGGGILNMNTEAFF
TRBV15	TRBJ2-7	CATSSGGLAGGSYYEQYF
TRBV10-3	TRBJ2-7	CAISEAKGYEQYF
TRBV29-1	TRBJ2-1	CSVGPVGGEHDEQFF
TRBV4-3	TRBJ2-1	CASSQDRTSGTYNEQFF
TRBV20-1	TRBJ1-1	CSARGQGAEAFF
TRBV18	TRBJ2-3	CASSPQAPGTDTQYF
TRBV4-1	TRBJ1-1	CASSTSGGGRVTEAFF
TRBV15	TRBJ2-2	CATSRDRGGVPPGELFF
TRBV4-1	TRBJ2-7	CASSQEQRKGSYEQYF
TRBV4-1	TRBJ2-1	CASSPTVILRQGNEQFF
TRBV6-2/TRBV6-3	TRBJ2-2	CASSYDWKELFF
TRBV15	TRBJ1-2	CATSRDRGSDYGYTF
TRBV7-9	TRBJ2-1	CASSLISYNEQFF
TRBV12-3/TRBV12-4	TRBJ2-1	CASSPHSYNEQFF
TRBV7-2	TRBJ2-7	CASSLSGTGNEQYF
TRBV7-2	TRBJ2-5	CASSLYRVGETQYF
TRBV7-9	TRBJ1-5	CASSDSNQPQHF
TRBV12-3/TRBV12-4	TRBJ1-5	CASSFDRVEQPQHF
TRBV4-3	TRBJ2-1	CASSPLPAGGPNEQFF
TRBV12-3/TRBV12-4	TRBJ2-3	CASSFPTGGHSTDTQYF
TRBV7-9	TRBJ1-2	CASSLSENQSGYTF
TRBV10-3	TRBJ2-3	CAIWVVGEDTQYF
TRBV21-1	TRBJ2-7	CASSTAGAVSWPYEQYF
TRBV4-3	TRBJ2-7	CASSQGTALTYEQYF
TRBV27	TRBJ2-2	CASKINRGNTGELFF
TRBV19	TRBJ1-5	CAGGQYNQPQHF
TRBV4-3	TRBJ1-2	CASSQFRGNYGYTF
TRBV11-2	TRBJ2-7	CASSLEPTGNYEQYF
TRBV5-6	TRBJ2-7	CASSSTRLVQGADEQYF
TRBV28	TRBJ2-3	CASSSLAAVGDTQYF
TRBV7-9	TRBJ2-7	CASSFGSGSGYEQYF
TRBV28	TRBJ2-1	CASSFAGTDYNEQSF
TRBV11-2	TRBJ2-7	CASSSPGQGGEQYF
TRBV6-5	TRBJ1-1	CASSPPGQRLLDAIMNTEAFF
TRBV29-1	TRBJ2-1	CSAFWGRSEQFF
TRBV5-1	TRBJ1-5	CASSTLQGTNQPQHF
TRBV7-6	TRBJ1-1	CASSLTQGDNTEAFF
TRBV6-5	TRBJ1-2	CASSLSEWPGGYTF
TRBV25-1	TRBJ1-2	CASSEFQNYGYTF
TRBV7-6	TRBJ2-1	CASSLRDHANEQFF
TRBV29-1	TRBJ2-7	CSVGPTDYEQYF
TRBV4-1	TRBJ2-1	CASSQEVSGGAWDEQFF